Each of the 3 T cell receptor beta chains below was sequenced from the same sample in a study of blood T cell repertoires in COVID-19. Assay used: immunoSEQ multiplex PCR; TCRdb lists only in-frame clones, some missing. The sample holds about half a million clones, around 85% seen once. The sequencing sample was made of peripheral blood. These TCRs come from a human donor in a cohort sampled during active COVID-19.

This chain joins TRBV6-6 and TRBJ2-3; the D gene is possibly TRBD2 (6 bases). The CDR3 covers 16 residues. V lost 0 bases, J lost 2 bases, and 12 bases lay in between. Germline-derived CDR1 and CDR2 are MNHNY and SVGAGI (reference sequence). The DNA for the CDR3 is TGTGCCAGCAGTTACTCACCGGGAGAGAACACAGATACGCAGTATTTT. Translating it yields CASSYSPGENTDTQYF.

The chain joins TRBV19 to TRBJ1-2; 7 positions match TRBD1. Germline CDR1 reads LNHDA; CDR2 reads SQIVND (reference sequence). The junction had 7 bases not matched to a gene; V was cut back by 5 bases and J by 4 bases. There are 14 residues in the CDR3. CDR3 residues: CASSSTGYAYGYTF. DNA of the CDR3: TGTGCCAGTAGTTCGACAGGGTATGCCTATGGCTACACCTTC.

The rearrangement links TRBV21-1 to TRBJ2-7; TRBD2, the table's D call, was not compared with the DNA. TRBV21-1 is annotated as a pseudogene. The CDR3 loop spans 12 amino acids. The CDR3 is CASSKDGYEQYF. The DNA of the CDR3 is TGTGCCAGCAGCAAAGACGGCTACGAGCAGTACTTC.